This T cell receptor (beta chain) was profiled in a study of PD-L1 blockade in urothelial cancer. Study-wide background: A median approximately 140,000 T cells were found in blood samples.

The protocol was immunoSEQ multiplex PCR, while the TCRdb copy is restricted to in-frame clones and leaves out a portion. The data contain almost 90,000 clones, over 80% of them singletons. With 7 bases removed from V and 2 bases from J, the gap between germline ends came to 14 bases. This CDR3 has 14 amino acids. Germline V gives CDR1 SNHLY, CDR2 FYNNEI. Time point described: pretreatment peripheral blood. The gene calls are TRBV2 and TRBJ2-5; weak D call: TRBD2 (6 bases). The source is a man aged 55 to 70 with urothelial cancer. Sequences were derived from PBMCs, sampled around atezolizumab (anti-PD-L1) treatment. The CDR3 spells CASITRRGQETQYF. In nucleotides, the CDR3 is TGTGCCAGCATTACTAGGCGGGGACAAGAGACCCAGTACTTC.